This entry is about one T cell receptor (beta chain). The method was immunoSEQ multiplex PCR; TCRdb's version includes in-frame clones alone and lacks a portion of them. The sample records 25,000 to 35,000 clones, about 82% being singletons. This specimen belongs to a study of OX40 agonist ivuxolimab in advanced cancers. CDR1 and CDR2 (germline): SGHVS, FNYEAQ. V shed 5 bases and J shed 9 bases, with 8 bases lying between them. The CDR3 runs 11 residues. The source of this sequence is an adult with an advanced solid tumor such as melanoma, head and neck, liver or kidney cancer. The sequences come from CD4+ or CD8+ T cells sorted from blood, collected in a trial of the OX40 agonist ivuxolimab. The J gene is TRBJ1-3, the V gene TRBV7-6; weak D call: TRBD1 (5 bases). The CDR3 here is CASSPGGTIYF. The CDR3 DNA is TGTGCCAGCAGCCCTGGGGGCACCATATATTTT. Drawing the rest from reference TRBV7-6 and TRBJ1-3, the complete variable domain is GAGVSQSPRYKVTKRGQDVALRCDPISGHVSLYWYRQALGQGPEFLTYFNYEAQQDKSGLPNDRFSAERPEGSISTLTIQRTEQRDSAMYRCASSPGGTIYFGEGSWLTVV.